Many counts were recorded for the clone carrying this T cell receptor (beta chain). Its antigen is undetermined. After constant-region reverse-primer amplification, full-length variable regions underwent semi-nested PCR with Nested Universal Primer A. TCRdb recomputed calls from the 5' RACE reads with MiXCR, one row per CDR3 protein. The sample yields 60,000 to 65,000 distinct CDR3 sequences, 20% to 25% seen once. The J segment lost 2 bases and the V segment lost 4 bases, leaving 6 bases of the junction unmatched. The V gene's germline CDR1 is SQVTM and CDR2 ANQGSEA. The CDR3 has 15 residues. Memory CD4+ cells were defined as CD4+CD45RO+CD25-. Study-wide results and caveats: Tumor Tregs overlapped most with tumor, then blood, naive CD4+ cells.

This receptor was taken from a female donor with breast cancer. The sequencing input was memory CD4+ T cells sorted from a lymph node. Subset reported: memory CD4+ T cells, CD4+CD45RO+CD25-. V gene TRBV29-1 combines with J gene TRBJ1-5, with 9 bases matching TRBD1. In DNA, the CDR3 is TGCAGCGTTGTAACAGGGGGCAGTGGCAATCAGCCCCAGCATTTT. Translating gives CSVVTGGSGNQPQHF.